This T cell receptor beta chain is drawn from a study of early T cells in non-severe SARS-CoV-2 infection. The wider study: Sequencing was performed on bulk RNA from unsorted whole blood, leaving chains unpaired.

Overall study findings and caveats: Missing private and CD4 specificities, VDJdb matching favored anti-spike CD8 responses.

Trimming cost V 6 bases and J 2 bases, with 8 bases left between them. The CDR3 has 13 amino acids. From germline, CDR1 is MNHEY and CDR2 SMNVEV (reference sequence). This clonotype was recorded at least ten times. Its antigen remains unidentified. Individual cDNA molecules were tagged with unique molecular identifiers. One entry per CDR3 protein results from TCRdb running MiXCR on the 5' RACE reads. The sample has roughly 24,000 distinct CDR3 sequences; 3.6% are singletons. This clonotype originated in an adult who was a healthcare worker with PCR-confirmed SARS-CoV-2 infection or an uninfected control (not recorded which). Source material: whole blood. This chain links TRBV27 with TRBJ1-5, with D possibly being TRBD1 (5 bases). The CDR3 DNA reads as TGTGCCAGCAGCTGGGGGGGCAATCAGCCCCAGCATTTT. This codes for CASSWGGNQPQHF.